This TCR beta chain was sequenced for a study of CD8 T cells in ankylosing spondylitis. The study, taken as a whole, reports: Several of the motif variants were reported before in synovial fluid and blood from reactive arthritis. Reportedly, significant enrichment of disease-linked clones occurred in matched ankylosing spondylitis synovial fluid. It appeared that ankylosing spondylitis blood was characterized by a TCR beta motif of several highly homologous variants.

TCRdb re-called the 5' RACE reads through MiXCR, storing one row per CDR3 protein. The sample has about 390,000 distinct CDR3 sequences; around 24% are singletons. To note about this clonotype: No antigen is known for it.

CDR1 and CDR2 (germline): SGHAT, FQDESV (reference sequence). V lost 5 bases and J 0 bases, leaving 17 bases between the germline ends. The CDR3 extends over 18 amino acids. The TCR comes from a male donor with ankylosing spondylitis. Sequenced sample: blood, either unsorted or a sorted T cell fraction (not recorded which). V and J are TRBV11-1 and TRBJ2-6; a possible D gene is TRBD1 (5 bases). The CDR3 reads CASSEHRRQISGANVLTF. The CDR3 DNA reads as TGTGCCAGCAGCGAGCACCGAAGACAGATCTCTGGGGCCAACGTCCTGACTTTC.